Listed here are 20 T cell receptor beta chains from one sample, sequenced in a study of blood T cell repertoires in COVID-19. Assay: immunoSEQ multiplex PCR; the TCRdb copy retains only in-frame clones and omits some. The sample contains under 150,000 clones, roughly 84% of which appear only once. The material sequenced was peripheral blood. These receptors originate from a man in his sixties with acute or convalescent COVID-19.

The chain is built from TRBV7-9 and TRBJ1-3; D uncertain. The CDR3 spans 11 residues. In germline, CDR1 is SEHNR, CDR2 FQNEAQ (reference sequence). V lost 3 bases and J 10 bases, leaving 7 bases between the germline ends. CDR3 sequence reads: CASSFGDTIYF. CDR3 sequence (DNA): TGTGCCAGCAGCTTCGGGGATACCATATATTTT. Supplemented by reference TRBV7-9 and TRBJ1-3, the full variable domain reads DTGVSQNPRHKITKRGQNVTFRCDPISEHNRLYWYRQTLGQGPEFLTYFQNEAQLEKSRLLSDRFSAERPKGSFSTLEIQRTEQGDSAMYLCASSFGDTIYFGEGSWLTVV.

The chain has TRBV10-3 and TRBJ1-1, with D possibly TRBD1 on 5 matching bases. CDR1 is ENHRY and CDR2 is SYGVKD in the germline V gene. Trimming stripped 7 bases from V and 1 base from J, with 10 bases between. This CDR3 is 13 amino acids long. The CDR3 region has the DNA TGTGCCATCACGCGAACAGGGAACACTGAAGCTTTCTTT. This translates into CAITRTGNTEAFF.

The gene calls are TRBV5-1 and TRBJ2-1; the D gene is possibly TRBD1 (6 bases). CDR3 length: 14 amino acids. Germline values: CDR1 SGHRS, CDR2 YFSETQ. V shed 0 bases and J shed 3 bases, with 7 bases lying between them. CDR3 residues: CASSLGQDYNEQFF. The CDR3 nucleotides are TGCGCCAGCAGCTTGGGACAGGACTACAATGAGCAGTTCTTC.

The rearrangement links TRBV6-1 to TRBJ1-5; the D gene is possibly TRBD1 (5 bases). The CDR3 consists of 13 residues. V lost 2 bases and J 7 bases, leaving 9 bases between the germline ends. Germline loops: CDR1 MNHNS, CDR2 SASEGT. CDR3 bases: TGTGCCAGCAGTGAAAACAGGCTGCAGCCCCAGCATTTT. It translates to CASSENRLQPQHF.

CDR3 protein: CASSLGITQGEAFF. The CDR3 region has the DNA TGTGCCAGCAGCTTGGGTATTACACAGGGAGAAGCTTTCTTT. The chain combines TRBV5-6 with TRBJ1-1; weak D call: TRBD1 (6 bases). V lost 0 bases and J 8 bases, leaving 14 bases between the germline ends. CDR1 is SGHDT, CDR2 YYEEEE, per germline. CDR3 length equals 14 residues.

The chain has TRBV18 and TRBJ2-1; 8 positions agree with TRBD1. There are 13 residues in the CDR3. Looked up from germline, CDR1 is KGHSH and CDR2 is LQKENI. The V gene end was trimmed by 3 bases and the J gene end by 6 bases; junction bases not matched to a gene: 1. CDR3 nucleotides: TGTGCCAGCTCACCCACAGGGGGCAATGAGCAGTTCTTC. Residues: CASSPTGGNEQFF.

This clone was observed once. The rearrangement uses TRBV6-2 or TRBV6-3 and TRBJ1-2, with D possibly TRBD1 on 5 matching bases. Looked up from germline, CDR1 is MNHEY and CDR2 is SVGEGT. Trimming took off 2 bases at V and 1 base at J, with 14 bases between the two ends. The CDR3 loop spans 16 amino acids. CDR3: CASSYGRGLFNYGYTF. The DNA for the CDR3 is TGTGCCAGCAGTTACGGCCGGGGACTTTTTAACTATGGCTACACCTTC.

This chain uses TRBV12-5 with TRBJ2-2; 9 nucleotides line up with TRBD2. CDR3 length: 21 residues. Germline V gives CDR1 LGHNT, CDR2 FRNRAP. The trim removed 0 bases at V and 5 bases at J, leaving 19 bases unmatched. The CDR3 region is CASGLVVPGLATGTDTGELFF. The CDR3 DNA reads TGTGCTAGTGGTTTGGTCGTCCCGGGACTAGCTACGGGGACCGATACCGGGGAGCTGTTTTTT.

J is TRBJ2-1 and V is TRBV10-3; no reliable D call. Deletions cut 5 bases from V and 0 bases from J, with 17 bases between. The CDR3 is 17 residues long. Germline CDR1 ENHRY, CDR2 SYGVKD. This CDR3 reads CAISPLAAKGSYNEQFF. The CDR3 DNA follows: TGTGCCATCAGTCCCCTGGCGGCTAAAGGCTCCTACAATGAGCAGTTCTTC.

The chain links TRBV27 to TRBJ1-2, with TRBD1 identical over 7 bases. Germline lookup yields CDR1 MNHEY and CDR2 SMNVEV (reference sequence). The CDR3 is 15 amino acids. Trimming cost V 3 bases and J 4 bases; bases outside gene matches: 8. CDR3 residues: CASSFGVRTGYGYTF. CDR3 DNA: TGTGCCAGCAGTTTTGGGGTCCGGACAGGCTATGGCTACACCTTC.

The genes are TRBV5-1 and TRBJ2-3; TRBD2 aligns across 14 bases. Unmatched junction bases numbered 7, after V lost 1 base and J lost 0 bases. The length of the CDR3 is 19 residues. The germline CDR1 and CDR2 sequences are SGHRS and YFSETQ. The chain's CDR3 is CASSLSGTSGSTSTDTQYF. The CDR3 DNA is TGCGCCAGCAGCTTGTCCGGGACTAGCGGGAGCACTAGCACAGATACGCAGTATTTT.

The V gene is TRBV7-6, the J gene TRBJ1-2; D call uncertain. The germline V gene has CDR1 SGHVS and CDR2 FNYEAQ. V lost 1 base, J lost 4 bases, and 7 bases lay in between. The CDR3 spans 13 residues. For the CDR3, the DNA is TGTGCCAGCAGCTTAGAGCCCTTCTATGGCTACACCTTC. Protein sequence: CASSLEPFYGYTF.

V usage is TRBV6-1 and J usage is TRBJ1-1, with 7 nucleotides matching TRBD1. Germline CDR1 reads MNHNS; CDR2 reads SASEGT. The CDR3 sequence is 15 residues long. Trimming took 2 bases from V and 7 from J; bases not matched to a gene: 10. CDR3 in DNA: TGTGCCAGCAGTGAATGGTCCGGCAGGGGGGTTGAAGCTTTCTTT. Protein product: CASSEWSGRGVEAFF.

V is TRBV7-3 and J is TRBJ2-5, with TRBD1 identical over 10 bases. Per the germline V gene, CDR1 is SGHTA and CDR2 is FQGTGA. This CDR3 spans 15 amino acids. V dropped 3 bases and J dropped 4; count of bases not matched to a gene: 5. CDR3 nucleotides: TGTGCCAGCAGCTTGAGGACAGGGGGAGGAGAGACCCAGTACTTC. Translation gives CASSLRTGGGETQYF.

The V gene is TRBV4-1, the J gene TRBJ2-7; perhaps TRBD1 as D (6 bases). CDR3 length: 13 amino acids. The germline V gene has CDR1 MGHRA and CDR2 YSYEKL. Trimming shortened V by 3 bases and J by 3 bases, and 9 bases separated the two germline ends. CDR3 region: CASSQVQGYEQYF. CDR3 in DNA: TGCGCCAGCAGCCAGGTACAGGGCTACGAGCAGTACTTC.

The genes are TRBV14 and TRBJ2-3, with TRBD2 matching 9 bases. Germline values: CDR1 SGHDN, CDR2 FVKESK. V gave up 2 bases and J gave up 6 bases; unmatched junction bases: 9. This CDR3 region has 16 residues. CDR3: CASSQRIRTSGDTQYF. The CDR3 nucleotides are TGTGCCAGCAGCCAAAGGATTAGAACTAGCGGGGATACGCAGTATTTT.

V and J are TRBV29-1 and TRBJ2-1, with 10 bases matching TRBD2. CDR1 SQVTM and CDR2 ANQGSEA come from the germline V gene. CDR3 length: 16 residues. The trim removed 0 bases at V and 7 bases at J, leaving 9 bases unmatched. CDR3 nucleotides: TGCAGCGTTGAAGACCCTAGCGGGAGTGGTTCGAATGAGCAGTTCTTC. This encodes CSVEDPSGSGSNEQFF.

Here the CDR3 reads CASSSDRETGELFF. DNA for the CDR3: TGTGCCAGCAGCTCGGACAGGGAGACCGGGGAGCTGTTTTTT. The rearrangement joins TRBV7-9 to TRBJ2-2; 8 nucleotides agree with TRBD1. The CDR3 totals 14 residues. Germline V gene data show CDR1 as SEHNR and CDR2 as FQNEAQ (reference sequence). Trimming cost V 4 bases and J 5 bases; bases outside gene matches: 3.

The chain employs TRBV10-3 and TRBJ1-6; 8 positions agree with TRBD1. CDR3 length equals 13 residues. CDR1 and CDR2 from the germline V gene are ENHRY and SYGVKD. Losses at the gene ends were 8 bases for V and 8 bases for J; bases not matched to a gene: 5. In DNA, the CDR3 is TGTGCCATCGGGGGGACAGGAGATTCACCCCTCCACTTT. It specifies CAIGGTGDSPLHF.

The chain has TRBV27 and TRBJ2-5; 12 positions match TRBD2. V lost 5 bases and J lost 5; bases outside the gene matches: 9. The CDR3 extends over 16 amino acids. The germline gives CDR1 MNHEY, CDR2 SMNVEV (reference sequence). The CDR3 loop is CASSPLAGGPRETQYF. The CDR3 bases are TGTGCCAGCAGTCCCCTAGCGGGAGGGCCTCGGGAGACCCAGTACTTC.